The subject of this entry is one TCR beta chain. This entry belongs to a study of T cell clonotyping in hematopoietic cell transplantation. CDR3 length equals 12 residues. Germline V lookup: CDR1 SGHVS, CDR2 FNYEAQ. Trimming removed 5 bases at V and 5 bases at J, with 9 bases between. TCRdb keeps only in-frame clones here, not all; method: immunoSEQ multiplex PCR. Counted here are approximately 15,000 clones, 85% to 90% occurring once; the ten biggest clones make up around 4%. The chain joins TRBV7-6 to TRBJ2-5; D gene unclear. The sample in question was PBMCs, obtained 100 days after allogeneic stem cell transplant. This receptor was obtained from a male patient between 55 and 70 years old who had an allogeneic stem cell transplant from a related donor, so the T cells may come from the graft donor. Some clones in this sample may be carry-over from other donors' samples. The CDR3 reads CASSQEVETQYF. CDR3 in DNA: TGTGCCAGCAGCCAAGAGGTCGAGACCCAGTACTTC.